One sample yielded the 14 T cell receptor beta chains listed below, sequenced in a study of blood T cell repertoires in COVID-19. Method: immunoSEQ multiplex PCR; TCRdb's copy keeps in-frame clones and lacks some. Of hundreds of thousands of clones in the sample, approximately 87% were seen once. The sample taken for sequencing was peripheral blood. The receptor set was obtained from a woman between 50 and 59 years old with active or convalescent COVID-19.

This clone was seen a single time. The gene calls are TRBV9 and TRBJ2-7; 7 positions agree with TRBD2. J gave up 2 bases and V 4 bases, and 12 bases lay outside the gene matches. Germline CDR1 reads SGDLS; CDR2 reads YYNGEE. This CDR3 comprises 16 residues. CDR3 DNA sequence: TGTGCCAGCAGCCCGGCCTCAGCTAGCGGACCCTACGAGCAGTACTTC. Translating gives CASSPASASGPYEQYF.

The chain has TRBV30 and TRBJ2-5; D perhaps matches TRBD2 (6 bases). The ends were cut back, 2 bases at V and 5 bases at J, with 9 bases in the middle. This CDR3 is 12 amino acids long. Germline V gives CDR1 GTSNPN, CDR2 SVGIG (reference sequence). CDR3 sequence: CAWSPGDETQYF. CDR3 coding DNA: TGTGCCTGGAGTCCGGGGGACGAGACCCAGTACTTC.

The chain couples TRBV9 to TRBJ1-3, with a weak D call TRBD1 (6 bases). Per the germline V gene, CDR1 is SGDLS and CDR2 is YYNGEE. V was cut by 3 bases and J by 3 bases, with 10 bases left in between. CDR3 length: 14 amino acids. The CDR3 loop reads CASSADSLGNTIYF. CDR3 sequence (DNA): TGTGCCAGCAGCGCGGACAGTCTTGGAAACACCATATATTTT.

V and J are TRBV11-2 and TRBJ2-2; D is unresolved. The CDR3 is made up of 16 amino acids. Germline V CDR1 and CDR2: SGHAT, FQNNGV. The V end was cut by 2 bases, the J end by 0 bases, with 10 bases between. The CDR3 reads CASSLYDSPNTGELFF. In DNA, the CDR3 is TGTGCCAGCAGCTTATACGACTCCCCGAACACCGGGGAGCTGTTTTTT.

The chain employs TRBV7-8 and TRBJ2-7; D uncertain. The CDR3 spans 13 residues. Trimming took off 2 bases at V and 3 bases at J, with 8 bases between the two ends. The germline V gene has CDR1 SGHVS and CDR2 FQNEAQ. In DNA, the CDR3 is TGTGCCAGCAGCTTATCGGTTCTCTACGAGCAGTACTTC. Protein: CASSLSVLYEQYF.

The rearrangement links TRBV7-8 to TRBJ1-5; 11 nucleotides line up with TRBD1. CDR3 length: 16 residues. Losses at the gene ends were 4 bases for V and 2 bases for J; bases not matched to a gene: 4. The germline CDR1 and CDR2 sequences are SGHVS and FQNEAQ. The CDR3 DNA reads TGTGCCAGCAGCTCCTGGACAGGGGGCGGCAATCAGCCCCAGCATTTT. Residues: CASSSWTGGGNQPQHF.

The chain couples TRBV14 to TRBJ2-3; D is unclear. V dropped 4 bases and J dropped 6 bases, with 20 bases sitting between them. The CDR3 sequence is 16 residues long. CDR1 and CDR2 from the germline V gene are SGHDN and FVKESK. The CDR3 sequence is CASSPTTLWPDDTQYF. The CDR3 DNA sequence: TGTGCCAGCAGCCCCACGACTCTTTGGCCAGACGATACGCAGTATTTT.

The chain employs TRBV6-2 or TRBV6-3 and TRBJ1-1; TRBD1 aligns across 8 bases. Germline V CDR1 and CDR2: MNHEY, SVGEGT. Trimming took 0 bases from V and 4 from J; bases not matched to a gene: 7. CDR3 size: 16 residues. CDR3 coding DNA: TGTGCCAGCAGTTACTCGATTCAGGGGGCAGCCACTGAAGCTTTCTTT. Translated, it gives CASSYSIQGAATEAFF.

The chain is built from TRBV3-1 (or the pseudogene TRBV3-2) and TRBJ1-1, with a weak D call TRBD1 (6 bases). The CDR3 consists of 14 residues. The ends were cut back, 4 bases at V and 4 bases at J, with 13 bases in the middle. The V gene's germline CDR1 is LGHDT and CDR2 YNNKEL (reference sequence). The CDR3 protein is CASSLQGGVTEAFF. The DNA for the CDR3 is TGTGCCAGCAGCCTACAGGGTGGTGTCACTGAAGCTTTCTTT.

The gene calls are TRBV3-1 (or the pseudogene TRBV3-2) and TRBJ1-5; D unresolved. CDR3 length equals 21 residues. In germline, CDR1 is LGHDT, CDR2 YNNKEL (reference sequence). The V gene lost 1 base and the J gene lost 0 bases, with 25 bases spanning the gap. CDR3 bases: TGTGCCAGCAGCCAAGCATTACGGTCTGGGCATGGTTCCTATAGCAATCAGCCCCAGCATTTT. This translates into CASSQALRSGHGSYSNQPQHF.

V is TRBV2 and J is TRBJ2-3, with 8 bases aligning to TRBD2. The CDR3 runs to 17 residues. With V trimmed by 4 bases and J by 3 bases, 12 bases remained unmatched. CDR1 and CDR2 from the germline V gene are SNHLY and FYNNEI. The CDR3 region has the DNA TGTGCCAGCAGTGCCTCTATAGCGGGGTACCCAACAGATACGCAGTATTTT. This sequence encodes CASSASIAGYPTDTQYF.

V gene TRBV5-1 combines with J gene TRBJ2-3; weak D call: TRBD1 (6 bases). The CDR3 totals 15 residues. The germline V gene encodes CDR1 SGHRS and CDR2 YFSETQ. Trimming stripped 2 bases from V and 2 bases from J, with 12 bases between. The CDR3 loop reads CASSLGGGNTDTQYF. CDR3 sequence (DNA): TGCGCCAGCAGCTTAGGTGGGGGCAACACAGATACGCAGTATTTT. Looking up the rest from reference TRBV5-1 and TRBJ2-3 gives the full variable domain: KAGVTQTPRYLIKTRGQQVTLSCSPISGHRSVSWYQQTPGQGLQFLFEYFSETQRNKGNFPGRFSGRQFSNSRSEMNVSTLELGDSALYLCASSLGGGNTDTQYFGPGTRLTVL.

The chain uses TRBV6-1 and TRBJ1-5; 7 bases align to TRBD1. Looked up from germline, CDR1 is MNHNS and CDR2 is SASEGT. The ends lost 3 bases at V and 2 bases at J; junction bases unmatched: 13. The CDR3 sequence is 18 residues long. CDR3 in amino acids: CASSDLTGIIGGNQPQHF. The CDR3 DNA follows: TGTGCCAGCAGTGATCTGACAGGGATCATCGGCGGCAATCAGCCCCAGCATTTT.

This clone was observed a few times. The rearrangement uses TRBV7-3 and TRBJ2-1, with 7 bases aligning to TRBD2. The CDR3 is made up of 14 amino acids. The ends lost 2 bases at V and 6 bases at J; junction bases unmatched: 4. Germline V gene sequence: CDR1 SGHTA, CDR2 FQGTGA. CDR3 DNA sequence: TGTGCCAGCAGCTTATTGGGGAGGGGCAATGAGCAGTTCTTC. Residues: CASSLLGRGNEQFF.